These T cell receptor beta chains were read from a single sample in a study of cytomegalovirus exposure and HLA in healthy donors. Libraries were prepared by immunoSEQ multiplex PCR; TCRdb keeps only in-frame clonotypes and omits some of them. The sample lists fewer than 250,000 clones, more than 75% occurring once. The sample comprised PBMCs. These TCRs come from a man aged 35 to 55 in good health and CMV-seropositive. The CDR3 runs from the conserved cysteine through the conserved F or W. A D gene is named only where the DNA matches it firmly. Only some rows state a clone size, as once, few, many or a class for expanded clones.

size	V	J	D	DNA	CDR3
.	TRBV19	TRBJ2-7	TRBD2	TGTGCCAGTAGTATAGCCTCCCGGACTAGCAAGTACGAGCAGTACTTC	CASSIASRTSKYEQYF
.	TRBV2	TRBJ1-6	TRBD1	TGTGCCAGCAGTCCGGACAGGTTCCCCCTCCACTTT	CASSPDRFPLHF
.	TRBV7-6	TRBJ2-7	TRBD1	TGTGCCAGCAGCCCCACCGGGACAGGGAGCTCCTACGAGCAGTACTTC	CASSPTGTGSSYEQYF
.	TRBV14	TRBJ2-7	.	TGTGCCAGCAGCCAAGGCTTTGCGGGATCCTACGAGCAGTACTTC	CASSQGFAGSYEQYF
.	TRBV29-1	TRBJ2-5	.	TGCAGCGTTTATGCCGGAGCCGACCAAGAGACCCAGTACTTC	CSVYAGADQETQYF
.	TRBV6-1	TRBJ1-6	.	TGTGCCAGCAGGGGGCCGAATTCACCCCTCCACTTT	CASRGPNSPLHF
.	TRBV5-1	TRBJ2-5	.	TGCGCCAGCAGCAACCCCGACAGGAGAGTGGGGGAGACCCAGTACTTC	CASSNPDRRVGETQYF
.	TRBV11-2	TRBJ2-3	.	TGTGCCAGCAGCCCCCACCGGGGAATAGATACGCAGTATTTT	CASSPHRGIDTQYF
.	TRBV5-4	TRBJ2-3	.	TGTGCCAGCAGACGCGACGGCGGGGTTAGAGATACGCAGTATTTT	CASRRDGGVRDTQYF
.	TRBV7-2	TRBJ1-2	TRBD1	TGTGCCAGCAGCTCGATTGAGACAGGGAACTATGGCTACACCTTC	CASSSIETGNYGYTF
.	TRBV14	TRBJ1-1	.	TGTGCCAGCAGCCAATGGTGGGAGGGTGAAGCTTTCTTT	CASSQWWEGEAFF
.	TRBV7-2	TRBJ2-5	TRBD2	TGTGCCAGCAGCTTAGACGGAGTAGCGGGAGGGCCGGAGACCCAGTACTTC	CASSLDGVAGGPETQYF
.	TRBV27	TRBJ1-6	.	TGTGCCAGCACTCCTCAAGGGCCCTTGACAGGCGCTGTGGATAATTCACCCCTCCACTTT	CASTPQGPLTGAVDNSPLHF
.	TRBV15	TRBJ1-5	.	TGTGCCACCAGCCAGGGTTTTGATCAGCCCCAGCATTTT	CATSQGFDQPQHF
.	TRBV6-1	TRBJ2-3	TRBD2	TGTGCCTCGGGGCGGGGGGGCCTGGCGGATACGCAGTATTTT	CASGRGGLADTQYF
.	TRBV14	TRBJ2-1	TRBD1	TGTGCCAGCAGCCAGCAGGGGACAGCAGGGGAGCAGTTCTTC	CASSQQGTAGEQFF
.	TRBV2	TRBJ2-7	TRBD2	TGTGCCAGCAGTGAAGGTCTAGCGGGTTCCTACGAGCAGTACTTC	CASSEGLAGSYEQYF
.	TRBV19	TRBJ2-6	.	TGTGCCAGTACCCGGGTTGCCTCTGGGGCCAACGTCCTGACTTTC	CASTRVASGANVLTF
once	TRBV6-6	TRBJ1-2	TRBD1	TGTGCCAGCAGTTTCCGGGACAGCAACTATGGCTACACCTTC	CASSFRDSNYGYTF
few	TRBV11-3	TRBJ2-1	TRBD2	TGTGCCAGCAGCCCAGAAAGCGGGAGATGGAATGAGCAGTTCTTC	CASSPESGRWNEQFF
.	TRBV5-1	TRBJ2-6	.	TGCGCCAGCAGCTTGGAGATACAGGGTGCTGGGGCCAACGTCCTGACTTTC	CASSLEIQGAGANVLTF
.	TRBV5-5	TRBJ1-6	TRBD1	TGTGCCAGCAGCTCCGGGACAGCTACCATTAATTCCCCCCGCCACTTT	CASSSGTATINSPRHF
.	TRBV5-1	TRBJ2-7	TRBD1	TGCGCCAGCAGCTCCGGGACAGGGGGCTACGAGCAGTACTTC	CASSSGTGGYEQYF
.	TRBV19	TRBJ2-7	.	TGTGCCAGTAGTATAAACCACATCGACAGGTACGAGCAGTACTTC	CASSINHIDRYEQYF
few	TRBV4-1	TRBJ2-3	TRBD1	TGTGCCAGCAGCCAAGATCTTGGTCAGGGGGCAGATACGCAGTATTTT	CASSQDLGQGADTQYF
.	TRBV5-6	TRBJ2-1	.	TGTGCCAGCAGCTTGGTGGCAGGGGGAGGATACAATGAGCAGTTCTTC	CASSLVAGGGYNEQFF
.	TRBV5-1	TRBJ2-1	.	TGTGCCAGCAGCCTGAGGACATTATACAATGAGCAGTTCTTC	CASSLRTLYNEQFF
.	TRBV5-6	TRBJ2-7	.	TGTGCCAGCAGAACGAATGACAGGCCTTACGAGCAGTACTTC	CASRTNDRPYEQYF
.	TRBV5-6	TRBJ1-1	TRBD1	TGTGCCAGCAGCCCCCGACAGGGGAACACTGAAGCTTTCTTT	CASSPRQGNTEAFF
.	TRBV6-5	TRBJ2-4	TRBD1	TGTGCCAGCAGTTCGACAGGGGCCGCGAAAAACATTCAGTACTTC	CASSSTGAAKNIQYF
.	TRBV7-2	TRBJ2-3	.	TGTGCCAGCAGCCACCATCTACGGGGCACAGATACGCAGTATTTT	CASSHHLRGTDTQYF